Listed here is a single T cell receptor (beta chain). The sample originates from a study of blood T cell repertoires in COVID-19. Turning to the study itself: Italy, Spain and the United States were the sources of the convalescent and acute COVID-19 samples.

Germline CDR1 is GTSNPN and CDR2 is SVGIG (reference sequence). This CDR3 region has 14 residues. The J segment lost 1 base and the V segment lost 6 bases, leaving 6 bases of the junction unmatched. Sequencing used immunoSEQ multiplex PCR; TCRdb keeps in-frame clones, though not all of them. The sample lists roughly 380,000 clones, 87% occurring once. The V call is TRBV30, the J call TRBJ1-1; 9 bases align to TRBD1. Sequencing used PBMCs or T cells enriched from blood (not recorded which). This TCR was recovered from a woman in her 30s who had recovered from COVID-19. For the CDR3, the DNA is TGTGCCTGTAGGGACAGGGAAAAGAACACTGAAGCTTTCTTT. This encodes CACRDREKNTEAFF.